The rows below give T cell receptor beta chains drawn from one sample of a study of T cells after yellow fever vaccination. One entry per CDR3 protein results from TCRdb running MiXCR on the 5' RACE reads. The data contain about 400,000 distinct CDR3 sequences, roughly 6.2% of them singletons. The starting material was PBMCs, obtained 5 days after the yellow fever booster vaccination. The receptors here all came from a man younger than 40 who received the YFV17D yellow fever vaccine. Both conserved end residues are part of each CDR3. The order of the fields is D gene, V gene, J gene, clone size, CDR3 DNA, CDR3 protein. The D gene is left open where the match is weak. Expanded clones get a size class; other rows say once, few or many, or leave the size out.

D: TRBD2; V: TRBV6-5; J: TRBJ2-3; size: few; DNA: TGTGCCAGCAGTTACTCGAGTCTAGCGGGAGGGCCTGAGGCGCAGTATTTT; CDR3: CASSYSSLAGGPEAQYF
D: NA; V: TRBV6-2/TRBV6-3; J: TRBJ2-2; size: few; DNA: TGTGCCAGCAGCGGGACATTCGCGTCCGGGGAGCTGTTTTTT; CDR3: CASSGTFASGELFF
D: TRBD2; V: TRBV5-1; J: TRBJ2-1; size: many; DNA: TGCGCCAGCAGCTTGGCCGGGGGGGCTCTGGACAATGAGCAGTTCTTC; CDR3: CASSLAGGALDNEQFF
D: TRBD2; V: TRBV20-1; J: TRBJ2-7; size: few; DNA: TGCAGTGCTACCGACGGACTAGCGGGACGTACGCAGGACGAGCAGTACTTC; CDR3: CSATDGLAGRTQDEQYF
D: NA; V: TRBV7-9; J: TRBJ1-4; size: many; DNA: TGTGCCAGCAGCCACAGGGAAGTGGGTGAAAAACTGTTTTTT; CDR3: CASSHREVGEKLFF
D: NA; V: TRBV18; J: TRBJ2-2; size: many; DNA: TGTGCCAGCTCACCTACAGAGAACACCGGGGAGCTGTTTTTT; CDR3: CASSPTENTGELFF
D: NA; V: TRBV18; J: TRBJ1-5; size: NA; DNA: TGTGCCAGCTCACCGCGGGGGACGGAGGAGCCCCAGCATTTT; CDR3: CASSPRGTEEPQHF
D: NA; V: TRBV20-1; J: TRBJ2-1; size: many; DNA: TGCAGTGCTACCTCTCTAGGTGGGCAGTTCTTC; CDR3: CSATSLGGQFF
D: TRBD1; V: TRBV28; J: TRBJ2-1; size: NA; DNA: TGTGCCAGCACCTCCTCCCCGGGACAGGGGGCACATGAGCAGTTCTTC; CDR3: CASTSSPGQGAHEQFF
D: NA; V: TRBV4-1; J: TRBJ2-5; size: few; DNA: TGCGCCAGCAGCCAAGTTTGGCCAGAAGTACAGGAGACCCAGTACTTC; CDR3: CASSQVWPEVQETQYF
D: NA; V: TRBV5-4; J: TRBJ2-7; size: NA; DNA: TGTGCCAGCAGCTTGTACCTGGGATCCGAGCAGTACTTC; CDR3: CASSLYLGSEQYF
D: TRBD1; V: TRBV5-1; J: TRBJ2-3; size: many; DNA: TGCGCCAGCAGCTTGGCCAAGGGGGCGCGAGCAGATACGCAGTATTTT; CDR3: CASSLAKGARADTQYF
D: NA; V: TRBV5-4; J: TRBJ2-4; size: NA; DNA: TGTGCCAGCAGCAAAGGCGGGACCCGTGGAGGGCGTAGCATTCAGTACTTC; CDR3: CASSKGGTRGGRSIQYF
D: TRBD1; V: TRBV29-1; J: TRBJ2-4; size: many; DNA: TGCAGCGTCCGAAAGGACAGGGGCAAAAACATTCAGTACTTC; CDR3: CSVRKDRGKNIQYF
D: NA; V: TRBV14; J: TRBJ2-1; size: NA; DNA: TGTGCCAGCAGCCAAGAAATAAGGAATGAGCAGTTCTTC; CDR3: CASSQEIRNEQFF
D: NA; V: TRBV20-1; J: TRBJ2-3; size: many; DNA: TGCAGTGCCCTCCTGACTAGAAGCACAGATACGCAGTATTTT; CDR3: CSALLTRSTDTQYF
D: NA; V: TRBV20-1; J: TRBJ2-3; size: NA; DNA: TGCAGTGCCCTTGAATTGACTGTGACCACAGATACGCAGTATTTT; CDR3: CSALELTVTTDTQYF
D: TRBD2; V: TRBV20-1; J: TRBJ2-5; size: NA; DNA: TGCAGTGCTAGACCCCTTAGCCTCGCGGGAGGGCTCAAAGAGACCCAGTACTTC; CDR3: CSARPLSLAGGLKETQYF
D: TRBD2; V: TRBV28; J: TRBJ2-7; size: few; DNA: TGTGCCAGCATCCCACCCGGGACTACCCCCGGCGAGCAGTACTTC; CDR3: CASIPPGTTPGEQYF
D: TRBD2; V: TRBV6-2/TRBV6-3; J: TRBJ2-7; size: NA; DNA: TGTGCCAGCAGTTTAACTAGCGGGAGGCACATCAGCGAGCAGTACTTC; CDR3: CASSLTSGRHISEQYF
D: NA; V: TRBV4-1; J: TRBJ2-2; size: many; DNA: TGCGCCAGCAGCCAAGCTCTTACGCCGTCCGACCCCGGGGAGCTGTTTTTT; CDR3: CASSQALTPSDPGELFF
D: NA; V: TRBV20-1; J: TRBJ2-7; size: many; DNA: TGCAGTCCGGCGAGCTCCTACGAGCAGTACTTC; CDR3: CSPASSYEQYF
D: TRBD2; V: TRBV5-6; J: TRBJ2-7; size: few; DNA: TGTGCCAGCAGCTCAGGGACTAGCGGGAGCGAGGAGCACTTC; CDR3: CASSSGTSGSEEHF
D: TRBD1; V: TRBV12-3/TRBV12-4; J: TRBJ2-7; size: NA; DNA: TGTGCCAGCAGAAGACCGGGACAGGGGCTTGAGCAGTACTTC; CDR3: CASRRPGQGLEQYF
D: TRBD2; V: TRBV10-3; J: TRBJ2-1; size: NA; DNA: TGTGCCATCAAGCCGCGGGAGTTCAATGAGCAGTTCTTC; CDR3: CAIKPREFNEQFF
D: TRBD2; V: TRBV20-1; J: TRBJ2-7; size: NA; DNA: TGCAGTGCTAGAGTCTGGCGGGAGAGCTCCTACGAGCAGTACTTC; CDR3: CSARVWRESSYEQYF
D: NA; V: TRBV9; J: TRBJ2-2; size: few; DNA: TGTGCCAGCAGCGTAGCCCGAATAAATACCGGGGAGCTGTTTTTT; CDR3: CASSVARINTGELFF
D: NA; V: TRBV2; J: TRBJ2-2; size: few; DNA: TGTGCCAGCACCCGGGGGGCGTTCGGGGAGCTGTTTTTT; CDR3: CASTRGAFGELFF
D: TRBD1; V: TRBV12-3/TRBV12-4; J: TRBJ2-2; size: many; DNA: TGTGCCAGCAGCTCGACAGGGACCGGGGAGCTGTTTTTT; CDR3: CASSSTGTGELFF
D: TRBD2; V: TRBV11-2; J: TRBJ2-1; size: NA; DNA: TGTGCCAGCAGCTTACTCGGACTAGCGGGAGCTAATGAGCAGTTCTTC; CDR3: CASSLLGLAGANEQFF
D: NA; V: TRBV30; J: TRBJ2-2; size: few; DNA: TGTGCCTGGAGTGCTCCCGGGACACCTTACACCGGGGAGCTGTTTTTT; CDR3: CAWSAPGTPYTGELFF
D: NA; V: TRBV20-1; J: TRBJ2-7; size: many; DNA: TGCAGTGCTAGAGACTTGGGACATCTAGGCTACGAGCAGTACTTC; CDR3: CSARDLGHLGYEQYF
D: NA; V: TRBV28; J: TRBJ2-3; size: few; DNA: TGTGCCAGCAGTTCGGGTAGACACACAGATACGCAGTATTTT; CDR3: CASSSGRHTDTQYF
D: NA; V: TRBV4-3; J: TRBJ2-7; size: NA; DNA: TGCGCCAGCAGCCATTGGGGTGCCGAGCAGTACTTC; CDR3: CASSHWGAEQYF
D: NA; V: TRBV7-9; J: TRBJ2-7; size: NA; DNA: TGTGCCAGCAGCTCACTCCGGGGGACGGACGGCCTCTACGAGCAGTACTTC; CDR3: CASSSLRGTDGLYEQYF
D: NA; V: TRBV28; J: TRBJ2-5; size: NA; DNA: TGTGCCAGCAGTTTGCCCGGCGGACGGGACCAAGAGACCCAGTACTTC; CDR3: CASSLPGGRDQETQYF
D: NA; V: TRBV7-8; J: TRBJ2-7; size: many; DNA: TGTGCCAGCAGCTCCCGAACGACCTACGAGCAGTACTTC; CDR3: CASSSRTTYEQYF
D: TRBD2; V: TRBV20-1; J: TRBJ2-7; size: many; DNA: TGCAGTGCTAGAAGACTAGCGGGAGGTCAGGAGCAGTACTTC; CDR3: CSARRLAGGQEQYF
D: TRBD1; V: TRBV10-2; J: TRBJ1-1; size: few; DNA: TGCGCCAGCAGTTTCCCAGGGGGGATGAACACTGAAGCTTTCTTT; CDR3: CASSFPGGMNTEAFF
D: TRBD2; V: TRBV18; J: TRBJ2-3; size: NA; DNA: TGTGCCAGCTCACCCACTAGCGGGCAAGATACGCAGTATTTT; CDR3: CASSPTSGQDTQYF
D: TRBD1; V: TRBV5-1; J: TRBJ1-3; size: NA; DNA: TGCGCCAGCAGCGGAGACAGGGGGCAAGGAAACACCATATATTTT; CDR3: CASSGDRGQGNTIYF
D: NA; V: TRBV20-1; J: TRBJ1-1; size: few; DNA: TGCAGGGGGTTAGGAGGGCTGAACACTGAAGCTTTCTTT; CDR3: CRGLGGLNTEAFF
D: NA; V: TRBV20-1; J: TRBJ1-4; size: NA; DNA: TGCAGTGCTAGAGATACGTTGTTTAGTAATGAAAAACTGTTTTTT; CDR3: CSARDTLFSNEKLFF
D: NA; V: TRBV6-5; J: TRBJ2-3; size: many; DNA: TGTGCCAGCAGTTACTTGAGGGGGTCGAGCACAGATACGCAGTATTTT; CDR3: CASSYLRGSSTDTQYF
D: NA; V: TRBV9; J: TRBJ2-7; size: NA; DNA: TGTGCCAGCAGCCCCCGGTGGAGCGACGCCTACGAGCAGTACTTC; CDR3: CASSPRWSDAYEQYF
D: NA; V: TRBV7-2; J: TRBJ2-3; size: NA; DNA: TGTGCCAGCAGCCCGCGGGGACCCTCGGTGGATACGCAGTATTTT; CDR3: CASSPRGPSVDTQYF
D: NA; V: TRBV20-1; J: TRBJ2-2; size: few; DNA: TGCAGTGCTAGTCAAGGGCCCAGCGGGGAGCTGTTTTTT; CDR3: CSASQGPSGELFF
D: NA; V: TRBV18; J: TRBJ2-7; size: many; DNA: TGTGCCAGCTCACCCGGGATGGGGGCATCCTACGAGCAGTACTTC; CDR3: CASSPGMGASYEQYF
D: NA; V: TRBV6-1; J: TRBJ1-1; size: few; DNA: TGTGCCAGCTCCCCTCGCCCCGGACTGGAGAACACTGAAGCTTTCTTT; CDR3: CASSPRPGLENTEAFF
D: NA; V: TRBV3-1; J: TRBJ2-5; size: many; DNA: TGTGCCAGCAGCCTGTCGGCGGGATTCCAAGAGACCCAGTACTTC; CDR3: CASSLSAGFQETQYF
D: NA; V: TRBV21-1; J: TRBJ2-6; size: NA; DNA: TGTGCCAGCAGCACTTCCGGCGATCCGGGACAGGGGGACTCTGGGGCCAACGTCCTGACTTTC; CDR3: CASSTSGDPGQGDSGANVLTF
D: TRBD2; V: TRBV20-1; J: TRBJ2-1; size: few; DNA: TGCAGTGCTGCTAGCGGGAGGCTCGATGAGCAGTTCTTC; CDR3: CSAASGRLDEQFF
D: TRBD1; V: TRBV10-3; J: TRBJ2-3; size: many; DNA: TGTGCCATCAGCCTAGGACAGGGGGCGGCAGATACGCAGTATTTT; CDR3: CAISLGQGAADTQYF
D: TRBD2; V: TRBV28; J: TRBJ2-7; size: many; DNA: TGTGCCAGCACCGCCGGGACTAGCGGTTTGGAGCAGTACTTC; CDR3: CASTAGTSGLEQYF
D: NA; V: TRBV12-3/TRBV12-4; J: TRBJ2-3; size: many; DNA: TGTGCCAGCAGTCCCCGAGCGGTCGGTACCACAGATACGCAGTATTTT; CDR3: CASSPRAVGTTDTQYF
D: NA; V: TRBV27; J: TRBJ2-1; size: many; DNA: TGTGCCAGCAGTTCAGCCCTTCGGGGGACTTCCTACAATGAGCAGTTCTTC; CDR3: CASSSALRGTSYNEQFF
D: NA; V: TRBV9; J: TRBJ2-4; size: many; DNA: TGTGCCAGCAGCGTAGGAGGGATCAAAAACATTCAGTACTTC; CDR3: CASSVGGIKNIQYF